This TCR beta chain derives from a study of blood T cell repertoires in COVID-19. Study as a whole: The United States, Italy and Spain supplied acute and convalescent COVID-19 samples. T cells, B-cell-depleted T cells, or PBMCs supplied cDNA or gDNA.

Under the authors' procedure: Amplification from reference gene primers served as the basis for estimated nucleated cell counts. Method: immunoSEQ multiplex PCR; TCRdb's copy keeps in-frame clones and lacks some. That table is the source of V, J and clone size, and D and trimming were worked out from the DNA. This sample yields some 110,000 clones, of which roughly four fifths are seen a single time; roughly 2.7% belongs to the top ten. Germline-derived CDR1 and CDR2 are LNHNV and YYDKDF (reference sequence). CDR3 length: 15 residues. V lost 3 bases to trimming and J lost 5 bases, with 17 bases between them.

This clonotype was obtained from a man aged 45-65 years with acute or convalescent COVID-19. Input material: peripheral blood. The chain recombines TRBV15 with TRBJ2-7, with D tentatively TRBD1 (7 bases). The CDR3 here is CATSSPRGTADEQYF. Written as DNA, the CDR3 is TGTGCCACCAGCAGCCCACGCGGGACAGCTGACGAGCAGTACTTC.